The source of this TCR beta chain is a study of blood T cell repertoires in COVID-19. Across the study: The United States, Italy and Spain supplied acute and convalescent COVID-19 samples.

Trimming removed 2 bases from V and 0 bases from J, with 11 bases in between. The CDR3 is 15 amino acids. Germline-derived CDR1 and CDR2 are LGHDT and YNNKEL (reference sequence). Sequencing was performed with immunoSEQ multiplex PCR; in TCRdb, only in-frame clones are kept and a portion is missing. The table includes 250,000 or so clones, about 90% detected once. Residents of about two dozen US areas, aged roughly 18 to 89 years, made up the participants. In assigning cohorts, the study relied on participant-reported clinical history. The genes are TRBV3-1 (or the pseudogene TRBV3-2) and TRBJ2-7; a weak D match, TRBD2 (6 bases). Specimen: PBMCs or T cells enriched from blood (not recorded which). The origin of this receptor is a woman aged 25 to 39 with acute COVID-19. The CDR3 reads CASSQSAGSSYEQYF. CDR3 bases: TGTGCCAGCAGCCAAAGTGCCGGGAGCTCCTACGAGCAGTACTTC.